The next 10 T cell receptor beta chains were all read from a single sample in a study of CD8 T cells in Susac syndrome. After extraction with the RNeasy kit, roughly 0.45 to 1 ug of the RNA was reverse transcribed using random hexamers. A single record per CDR3 protein comes from TCRdb applying MiXCR to the immunoSEQ multiplex PCR reads. The sample yields approximately 50,000 distinct CDR3 sequences, more than 85% seen once. Material for sequencing was CD8+ T cells from PBMCs. The receptors stem from a human donor with Susac syndrome.

The rearrangement joins TRBV7-7 to TRBJ2-5, with D hard to call. The germline CDR1 and CDR2 sequences are SSHAT and FNYEAQ (reference sequence). The V gene lost 6 bases and the J gene lost 3 bases, with 8 bases spanning the gap. The CDR3 sequence is 12 residues long. This chain's CDR3 is CASRGEEETQYF. CDR3 nucleotides: TGTGCCAGCAGGGGTGAGGAAGAGACCCAGTACTTC.

The chain joins TRBV6-6 to TRBJ2-1; D perhaps matches TRBD2 (6 bases). V gave up 7 bases and J gave up 0 bases, with 13 bases separating them. Germline CDR1 and CDR2: MNHNY and SVGAGI (reference sequence). The CDR3 covers 15 residues. The CDR3 sequence is CASTAGGYSYNEQFF. The CDR3, as DNA: TGTGCCAGCACCGCTGGGGGGTACTCCTACAATGAGCAGTTCTTC.

The chain links TRBV7-6 to TRBJ2-7, with TRBD1 matching 7 bases. V shed 7 bases and J 3 bases; nucleotides not matched to a gene: 12. Germline V gene data show CDR1 as SGHVS and CDR2 as FNYEAQ. CDR3 length: 15 residues. As DNA, the CDR3 is TGTGCCAGCACCCCGTACAGGGGAAAACGCTACGAGCAGTACTTC. This encodes CASTPYRGKRYEQYF.

J is TRBJ2-1 and V is TRBV20-1; 9 bases agree with TRBD1. V shed 0 bases, J shed 3 bases, and the junction held 3 bases outside the gene matches. Germline-derived CDR1 and CDR2 are DFQATT and SNEGSKA (reference sequence). CDR3 size: 15 residues. The DNA for the CDR3 is TGCAGTGCTAGAGATCGACAGGGGGTCTACAATGAGCAGTTCTTC. It codes for CSARDRQGVYNEQFF.

V is TRBV7-9 and J is TRBJ2-7; possibly TRBD1 for D (6 bases). This CDR3 has 15 residues. With 4 bases removed from V and 3 bases from J, the gap between germline ends came to 16 bases. Germline CDR1 and CDR2: SEHNR and FQNEAQ (reference sequence). The CDR3 sequence is CASSSTVYRVYEQYF. The CDR3 DNA reads as TGTGCCAGCAGCTCAACCGTCTACAGGGTCTACGAGCAGTACTTC. Based on the CDR3 plus reference TRBV7-9 and TRBJ2-7, the full variable domain is DTGVSQNPRHKITKRGQNVTFRCDPISEHNRLYWYRQTLGQGPEFLTYFQNEAQLEKSRLLSDRFSAERPKGSFSTLEIQRTEQGDSAMYLCASSSTVYRVYEQYFGPGTRLTVT.

The J gene is TRBJ2-7, the V gene TRBV4-2, with a weak D call TRBD2 (5 bases). There are 14 residues in the CDR3. Trimming took 4 bases from V and 7 from J, leaving 17 bases between them. Germline V gene lookup returns CDR1 LGHNA and CDR2 YNFKEQ. CDR3 region: CASSLSVGLGEQYF. The CDR3 DNA is TGTGCCAGCAGCCTTAGCGTAGGGTTGGGGGAGCAGTACTTC.

The J gene is TRBJ2-3, the V gene TRBV4-2; D gene unclear. With 0 bases removed from V and 7 bases from J, the gap between germline ends came to 17 bases. The length of the CDR3 is 16 residues. The germline V gene has CDR1 LGHNA and CDR2 YNFKEQ. CDR3 sequence: CASSQEASSSPHTQYF. In DNA, the CDR3 is TGTGCCAGCAGCCAAGAGGCCTCTTCAAGCCCCCATACGCAGTATTTT.

The count of this clonotype is one. The chain joins TRBV2 to TRBJ2-3, with TRBD2 matching 7 bases. CDR3 length: 15 amino acids. Germline V gene sequence: CDR1 SNHLY, CDR2 FYNNEI. V trimming: 4 bases; J trimming: 2 bases; junction bases outside the gene matches: 6. CDR3 residues: CASSGPSGLTDTQYF. The CDR3 DNA reads as TGTGCCAGCAGTGGGCCTAGCGGACTCACAGATACGCAGTATTTT.

V gene TRBV29-1 combines with J gene TRBJ2-2; 7 bases align to TRBD2. V gave up 3 bases and J gave up 3 bases; unmatched junction bases: 4. The CDR3 length is 14 residues. Germline CDR1 and CDR2: SQVTM and ANQGSEA. In DNA form, the CDR3 reads TGCAGCGTTGATTACCGGGGGGACACCGGGGAGCTGTTTTTT. Residues: CSVDYRGDTGELFF.

The CDR3 is CASSLDSGNTIYF. DNA of the CDR3: TGTGCCAGCAGCTTAGACAGTGGAAACACCATATATTTT. V and J are TRBV7-6 and TRBJ1-3, with D hard to call. The germline V gene has CDR1 SGHVS and CDR2 FNYEAQ. The CDR3 is 13 residues long. The V end was cut by 1 base, the J end by 3 bases, with 4 bases between.